This T cell receptor beta chain was profiled in a study of cytotoxic CD8 clonotypes in ibrutinib-treated CLL. The germline CDR1 and CDR2 sequences are SGHDT and YYEEEE. V was clipped by 3 bases and J by 4 bases; unmatched bases: 6. The CDR3 is made up of 17 amino acids. Depths of 1 in 200,000 to 1 in 1 million T cells were the sequencing target. The protocol was immunoSEQ multiplex PCR, while the TCRdb copy is restricted to in-frame clones and leaves out a portion. The top ten clones hold around 10% of a sample with some 200,000 clones, 60% to 80% of them seen once. Here the sequenced sample was PBMCs, taken after 12 months of ibrutinib treatment. The source is a human donor with chronic lymphocytic leukemia. The chain links TRBV5-6 to TRBJ2-5, with 16 bases aligning to TRBD2. CDR3 loop: CASSSGLAGGYRETQYF. In DNA form, the CDR3 reads TGTGCCAGCAGCTCGGGACTAGCGGGAGGGTATAGAGAGACCCAGTACTTC.